This T cell receptor beta chain is drawn from a study of shared clonotypes between healthy human individuals. Notes on this clone: Its antigen is not identified.

Notes on the study in general: Though the depth was large, rarefaction showed that sorted-subset sequencing was incomplete.

This CDR3 spans 14 amino acids. Germline loops: CDR1 MNHEY, CDR2 SVGAGI. With 0 bases removed from V and 2 bases from J, the gap between germline ends came to 8 bases. Produced via immunoSEQ multiplex PCR; TCRdb's table is partial and in-frame only. This sample yields 180,000 or so clones, of which 80% to 95% are seen a single time; around 0.067% belongs to the top ten. The specimen was naive CD4+ T cells sorted from blood. As for subset: CD45RA+ positively selected. This rearrangement joins TRBV6-5 to TRBJ2-7; no definite D call. The TCR sequence derives from a woman under 40 in good health. The CDR3 sequence is CASSYSRRTYEQYF. DNA for the CDR3: TGTGCCAGCAGTTACTCGAGGCGGACCTACGAGCAGTACTTC.